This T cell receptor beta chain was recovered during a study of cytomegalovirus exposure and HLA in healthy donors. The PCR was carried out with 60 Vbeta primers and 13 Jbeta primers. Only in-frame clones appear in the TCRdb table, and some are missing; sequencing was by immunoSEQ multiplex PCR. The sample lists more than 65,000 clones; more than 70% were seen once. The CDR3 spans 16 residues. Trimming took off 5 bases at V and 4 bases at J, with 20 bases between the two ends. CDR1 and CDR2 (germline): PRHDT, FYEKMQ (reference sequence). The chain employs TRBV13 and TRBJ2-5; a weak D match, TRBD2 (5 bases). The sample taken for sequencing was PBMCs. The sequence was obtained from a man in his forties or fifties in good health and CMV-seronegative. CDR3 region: CASSPQPTRDRETQYF. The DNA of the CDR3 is TGTGCCAGCAGCCCACAACCCACTAGAGATCGAGAGACCCAGTACTTC.